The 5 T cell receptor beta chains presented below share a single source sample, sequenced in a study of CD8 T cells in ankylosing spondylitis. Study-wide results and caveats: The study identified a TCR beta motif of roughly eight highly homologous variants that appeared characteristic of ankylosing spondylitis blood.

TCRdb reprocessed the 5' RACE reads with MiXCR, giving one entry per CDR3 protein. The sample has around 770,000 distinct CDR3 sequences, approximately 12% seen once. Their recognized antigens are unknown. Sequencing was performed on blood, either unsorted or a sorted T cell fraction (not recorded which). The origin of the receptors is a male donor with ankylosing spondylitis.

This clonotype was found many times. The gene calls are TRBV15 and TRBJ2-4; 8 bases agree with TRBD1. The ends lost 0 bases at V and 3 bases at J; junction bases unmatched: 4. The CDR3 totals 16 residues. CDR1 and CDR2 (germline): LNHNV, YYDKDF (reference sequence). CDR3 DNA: TGTGCCACCAGCAGAGATACAGGGGGAGGCAAAAACATTCAGTACTTC. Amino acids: CATSRDTGGGKNIQYF.

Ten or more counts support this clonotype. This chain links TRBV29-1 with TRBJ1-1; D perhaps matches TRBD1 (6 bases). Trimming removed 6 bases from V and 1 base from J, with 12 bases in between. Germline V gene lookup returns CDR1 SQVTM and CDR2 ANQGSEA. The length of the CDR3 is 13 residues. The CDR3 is CSVYRDKNTEAFF. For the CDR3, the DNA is TGCAGCGTGTACAGGGATAAGAACACTGAAGCTTTCTTT. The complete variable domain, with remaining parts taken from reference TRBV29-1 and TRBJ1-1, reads SAVISQKPSRDICQRGTSLTIQCQVDSQVTMMFWYRQQPGQSLTLIATANQGSEATYESGFVIDKFPISRPNLTFSTLTVSNMSPEDSSIYLCSVYRDKNTEAFFGQGTRLTVV.

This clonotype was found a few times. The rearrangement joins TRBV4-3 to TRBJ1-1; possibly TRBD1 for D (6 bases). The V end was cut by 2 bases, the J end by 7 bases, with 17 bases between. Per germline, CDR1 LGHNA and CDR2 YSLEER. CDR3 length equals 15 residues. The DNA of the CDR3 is TGCGCCAGCAGCCAATTTAAGGGGGTCAATTTTGAAGCTTTCTTT. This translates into CASSQFKGVNFEAFF.

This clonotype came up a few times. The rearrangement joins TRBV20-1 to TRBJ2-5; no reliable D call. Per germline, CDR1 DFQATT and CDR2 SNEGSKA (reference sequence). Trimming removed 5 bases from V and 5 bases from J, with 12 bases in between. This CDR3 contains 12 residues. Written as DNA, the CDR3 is TGCAGTGCTGGACCCTCTGGTGAGACCCAGTACTTC. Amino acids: CSAGPSGETQYF.

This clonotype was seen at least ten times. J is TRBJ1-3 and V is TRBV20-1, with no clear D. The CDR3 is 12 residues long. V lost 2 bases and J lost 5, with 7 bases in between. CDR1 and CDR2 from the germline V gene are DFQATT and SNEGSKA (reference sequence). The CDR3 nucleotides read TGCAGTGCTAGACCCTATAGAAACACCATATATTTT. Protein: CSARPYRNTIYF.